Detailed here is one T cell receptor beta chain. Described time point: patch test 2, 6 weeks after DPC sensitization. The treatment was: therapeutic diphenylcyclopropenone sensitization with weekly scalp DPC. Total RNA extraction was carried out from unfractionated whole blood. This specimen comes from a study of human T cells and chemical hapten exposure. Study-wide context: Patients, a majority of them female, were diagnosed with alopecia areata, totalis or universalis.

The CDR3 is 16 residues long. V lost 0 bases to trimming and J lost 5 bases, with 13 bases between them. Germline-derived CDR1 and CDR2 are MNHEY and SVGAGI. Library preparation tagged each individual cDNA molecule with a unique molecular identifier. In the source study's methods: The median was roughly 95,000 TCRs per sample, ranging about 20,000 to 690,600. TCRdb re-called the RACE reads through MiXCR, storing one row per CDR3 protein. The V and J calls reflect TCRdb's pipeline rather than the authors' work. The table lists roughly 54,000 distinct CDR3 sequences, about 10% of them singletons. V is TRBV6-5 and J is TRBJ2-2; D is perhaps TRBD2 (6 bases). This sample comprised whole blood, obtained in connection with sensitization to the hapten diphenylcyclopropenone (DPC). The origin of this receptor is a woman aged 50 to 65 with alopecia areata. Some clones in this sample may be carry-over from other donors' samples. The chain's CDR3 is CASSYSTELATGELFF. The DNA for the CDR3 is TGTGCCAGCAGTTACTCGACGGAGCTAGCGACCGGGGAGCTGTTTTTT.